Ten or more counts support the clone carrying this T cell receptor beta chain. The CDR3 length is 16 residues. The germline CDR1 and CDR2 sequences are ENHRY and SYGVKD. The V and J ends lost 3 bases and 8 bases respectively, with 19 bases between them. The data stem from a study of T cells in Graves' hyperthyroidism and ophthalmopathy. The source material, RNA transcripts, was used to amplify TCR beta CDR3 regions. In the first-round RT-PCR of the TCR CDR3, the HTBI primer set was used. TCRdb analysed the multiplex PCR reads with MiXCR anew, one entry per CDR3 protein. The table records about 500,000 distinct CDR3 sequences, roughly 45% of them present only once.

This clonotype originated in an adult woman with Graves' disease, either hyperthyroidism or ophthalmopathy (not recorded which). Sequencing was carried out using peripheral blood or thyroid tissue (not recorded which). The genes are TRBV10-3 and TRBJ1-4; maybe TRBD1 (5 bases). CDR3 DNA sequence: TGTGCCATCAGTGATTCCGCGGGGGAGGTCGGGGAAAAACTGTTTTTT. Translated: CAISDSAGEVGEKLFF.